A single sample is the source of the 7 T cell receptor beta chains below, sequenced in a study of blood T cell repertoires in COVID-19. Clones were sequenced by immunoSEQ multiplex PCR, and TCRdb holds only the in-frame ones, with some missing. This sample has about 99,000 clones, with just over 85% found just once. What was sequenced was peripheral blood. The source is a woman aged 60-75 years in a cohort sampled during active or convalescent COVID-19.

The V call is TRBV30, the J call TRBJ1-3; D ambiguous. Germline CDR1 reads GTSNPN; CDR2 reads SVGIG (reference sequence). The CDR3 is 10 residues long. The CDR3: CVSSGNTIYF. CDR3 in DNA: TGTGTCAGCTCTGGAAACACCATATATTTT. Combining the CDR3 with reference TRBV30 and TRBJ1-3 gives the whole variable domain SQTIHQWPATLVQPVGSPLSLECTVEGTSNPNLYWYRQAAGRGLQLLFYSVGIGQISSEVPQNLSASRPQDRQFILSSKKLLLSDSGFYLCVSSGNTIYFGEGSWLTVV.

The chain recombines TRBV10-3 with TRBJ1-2, with D perhaps matching TRBD1 (6 bases). The CDR3 totals 13 residues. V was shortened by 7 bases and J by 5 bases, with 14 bases between the two germline ends. Germline CDR1 is ENHRY and CDR2 is SYGVKD. The CDR3, as DNA: TGTGCCATCACCGACAGACAGGAGTATGGCTACACCTTC. The encoded protein is CAITDRQEYGYTF.

The rearrangement links TRBV18 to TRBJ2-3; TRBD2 agrees at 14 bases. After removal of 3 bases from V and 4 bases from J, the junction contained 6 bases not matched to a gene. Per the germline V gene, CDR1 is KGHSH and CDR2 is LQKENI. The CDR3 covers 17 residues. The CDR3 DNA reads as TGTGCCAGCTCACCGGGACTAGCGGGAGTGGGGTCAGATACGCAGTATTTT. It is translated as CASSPGLAGVGSDTQYF.

The chain recombines TRBV5-6 with TRBJ1-3; possibly TRBD1 for D (6 bases). Germline values: CDR1 SGHDT, CDR2 YYEEEE. CDR3 length: 14 amino acids. Trimming took off 4 bases at V and 7 bases at J, with 15 bases between the two ends. DNA for the CDR3: TGTGCCAGCAGCGGAGGGGGGGTCAGGAACACCATATATTTT. Encoded protein: CASSGGGVRNTIYF.

A single count supports this clone. This sequence joins TRBV11-2 and TRBJ1-2; 7 positions match TRBD1. The CDR3 is made up of 15 amino acids. Germline V gene sequence: CDR1 SGHAT, CDR2 FQNNGV. The J segment lost 1 base and the V segment lost 4 bases, leaving 6 bases of the junction unmatched. CDR3 residues: CASSSLGTVNYGYTF. The CDR3 nucleotides read TGTGCCAGCAGCTCCCTCGGGACAGTTAACTATGGCTACACCTTC.

This chain joins TRBV7-9 and TRBJ1-2; D may be TRBD1 (5 bases). Germline V gene data show CDR1 as SEHNR and CDR2 as FQNEAQ (reference sequence). The CDR3 is 14 residues long. V lost 5 bases and J 2 bases, leaving 12 bases between the germline ends. The CDR3 DNA follows: TGTGCCAGCAGCCGGGGGGAAACCAACTATGGCTACACCTTC. Its protein product is CASSRGETNYGYTF.

This clone was counted a single time. This chain links TRBV10-3 with TRBJ2-5, with TRBD2 matching over 12 bases. V trimming: 0 bases; J trimming: 6 bases; junction bases outside the gene matches: 8. The CDR3 runs 17 residues. Germline CDR1 reads ENHRY; CDR2 reads SYGVKD. CDR3 DNA: TGTGCCATCAGTGAGTCGACGGCTAGCGGGAGGGCGCAGACCCAGTACTTC. It encodes CAISESTASGRAQTQYF.